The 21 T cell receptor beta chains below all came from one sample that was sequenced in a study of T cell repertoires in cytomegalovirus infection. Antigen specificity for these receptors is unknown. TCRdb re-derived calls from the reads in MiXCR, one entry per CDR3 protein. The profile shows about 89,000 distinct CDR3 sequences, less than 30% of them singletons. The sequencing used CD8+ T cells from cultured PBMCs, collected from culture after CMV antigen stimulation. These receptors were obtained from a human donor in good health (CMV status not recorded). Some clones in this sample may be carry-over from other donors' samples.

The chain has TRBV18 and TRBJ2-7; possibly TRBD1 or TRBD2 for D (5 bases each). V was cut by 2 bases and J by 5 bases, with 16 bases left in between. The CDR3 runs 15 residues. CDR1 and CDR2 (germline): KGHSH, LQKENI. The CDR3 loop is CASSPIRGRLNEQYF. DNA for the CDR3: TGTGCCAGCTCACCAATCCGGGGACGGTTGAACGAGCAGTACTTC.

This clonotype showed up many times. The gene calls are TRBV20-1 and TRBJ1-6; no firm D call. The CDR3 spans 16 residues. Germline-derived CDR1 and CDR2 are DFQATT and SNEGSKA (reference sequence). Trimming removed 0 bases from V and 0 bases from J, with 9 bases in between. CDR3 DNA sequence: TGCAGTGCTAGAGATGATGTAAGCTCCTATAATTCACCCCTCCACTTT. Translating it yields CSARDDVSSYNSPLHF.

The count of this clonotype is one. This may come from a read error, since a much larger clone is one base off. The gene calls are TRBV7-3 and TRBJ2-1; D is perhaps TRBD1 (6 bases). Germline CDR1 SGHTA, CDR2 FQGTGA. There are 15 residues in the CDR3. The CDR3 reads CSSSWSGTNYNEQFF. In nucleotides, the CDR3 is TGTTCCAGCAGCTGGTCAGGGACAAATTACAATGAGCAGTTCTTC.

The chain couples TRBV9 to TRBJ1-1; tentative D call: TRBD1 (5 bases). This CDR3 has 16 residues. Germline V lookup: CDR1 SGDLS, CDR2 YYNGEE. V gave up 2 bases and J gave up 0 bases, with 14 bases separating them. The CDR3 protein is CASSVGQNIMNTEAFF. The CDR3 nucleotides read TGTGCCAGCAGCGTGGGGCAGAACATCATGAACACTGAAGCTTTCTTT.

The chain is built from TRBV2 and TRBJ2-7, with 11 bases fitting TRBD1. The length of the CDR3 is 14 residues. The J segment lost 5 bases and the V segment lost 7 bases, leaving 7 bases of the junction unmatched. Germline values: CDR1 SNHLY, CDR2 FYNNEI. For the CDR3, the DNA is TGTGCCAGCACTACTTGGGACAGGGGGAACGAGCAGTACTTC. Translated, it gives CASTTWDRGNEQYF.

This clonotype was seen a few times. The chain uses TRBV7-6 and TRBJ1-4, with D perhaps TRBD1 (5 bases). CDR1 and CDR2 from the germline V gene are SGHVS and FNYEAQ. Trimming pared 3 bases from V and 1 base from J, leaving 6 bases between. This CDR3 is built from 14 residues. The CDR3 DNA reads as TGTGCCAGCAGCTTCGGGGGAACTAATGAAAAACTGTTTTTT. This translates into CASSFGGTNEKLFF.

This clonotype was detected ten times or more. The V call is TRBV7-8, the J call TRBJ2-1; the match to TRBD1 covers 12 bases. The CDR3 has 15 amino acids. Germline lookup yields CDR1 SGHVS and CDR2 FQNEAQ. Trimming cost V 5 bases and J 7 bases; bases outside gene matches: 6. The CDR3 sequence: CASSDRDRGLNEQFF. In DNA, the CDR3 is TGTGCCAGCAGCGACCGGGACAGGGGGCTGAATGAGCAGTTCTTC.

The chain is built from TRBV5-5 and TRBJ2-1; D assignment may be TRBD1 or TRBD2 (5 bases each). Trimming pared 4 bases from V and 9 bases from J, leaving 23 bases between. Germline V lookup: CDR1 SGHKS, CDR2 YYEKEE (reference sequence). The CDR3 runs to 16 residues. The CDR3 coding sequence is TGTGCCAGCAGCACTCACCGGGACCCTCCTAGTGGTGAGCAGTTCTTC. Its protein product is CASSTHRDPPSGEQFF. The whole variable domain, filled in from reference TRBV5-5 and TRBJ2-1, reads DAGVTQSPTHLIKTRGQQVTLRCSPISGHKSVSWYQQVLGQGPQFIFQYYEKEERGRGNFPDRFSARQFPNYSSELNVNALLLGDSALYLCASSTHRDPPSGEQFFGPGTRLTVL.

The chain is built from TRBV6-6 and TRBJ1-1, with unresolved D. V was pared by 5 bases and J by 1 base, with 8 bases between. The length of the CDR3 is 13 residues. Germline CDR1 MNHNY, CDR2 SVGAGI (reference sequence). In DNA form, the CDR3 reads TGTGCCAGCAGTACCCCAGGGAACACTGAAGCTTTCTTT. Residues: CASSTPGNTEAFF.

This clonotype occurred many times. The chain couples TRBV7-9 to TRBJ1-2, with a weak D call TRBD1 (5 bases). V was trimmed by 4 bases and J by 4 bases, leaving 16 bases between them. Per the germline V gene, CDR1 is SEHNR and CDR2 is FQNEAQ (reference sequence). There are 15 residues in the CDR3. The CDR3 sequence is CASSYSTETFYGYTF. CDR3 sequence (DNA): TGTGCCAGCAGCTACTCGACAGAGACTTTCTATGGCTACACCTTC. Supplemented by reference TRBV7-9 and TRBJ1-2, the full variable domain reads DTGVSQNPRHKITKRGQNVTFRCDPISEHNRLYWYRQTLGQGPEFLTYFQNEAQLEKSRLLSDRFSAERPKGSFSTLEIQRTEQGDSAMYLCASSYSTETFYGYTFGSGTRLTVV.

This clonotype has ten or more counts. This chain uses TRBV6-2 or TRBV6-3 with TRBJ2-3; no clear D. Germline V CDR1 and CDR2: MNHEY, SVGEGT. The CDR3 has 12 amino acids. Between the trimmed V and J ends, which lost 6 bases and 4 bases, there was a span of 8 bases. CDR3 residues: CASSPPADTQYF. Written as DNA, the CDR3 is TGTGCCAGCAGCCCCCCCGCAGATACGCAGTATTTT.

The CDR3 loop reads CASSSMTGSSGANVLTF. As DNA, the CDR3 is TGTGCCAGCAGCTCGATGACAGGGAGCTCTGGGGCCAACGTCCTGACTTTC. J is TRBJ2-6 and V is TRBV5-6, with 7 bases aligning to TRBD1. Per the germline V gene, CDR1 is SGHDT and CDR2 is YYEEEE. CDR3 size: 17 residues. V was clipped by 3 bases and J by 0 bases; unmatched bases: 6. The complete variable domain, with remaining parts taken from reference TRBV5-6 and TRBJ2-6, reads DAGVTQSPTHLIKTRGQQVTLRCSPKSGHDTVSWYQQALGQGPQFIFQYYEEEERQRGNFPDRFSGHQFPNYSSELNVNALLLGDSALYLCASSSMTGSSGANVLTFGAGSRLTVL.

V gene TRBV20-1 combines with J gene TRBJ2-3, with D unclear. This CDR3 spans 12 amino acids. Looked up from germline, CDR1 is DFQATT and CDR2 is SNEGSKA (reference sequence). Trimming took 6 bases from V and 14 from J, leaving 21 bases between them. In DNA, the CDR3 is TGCAGTGCGAGAACCCTGAAGGGAAAAGGGTATTTT. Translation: CSARTLKGKGYF.

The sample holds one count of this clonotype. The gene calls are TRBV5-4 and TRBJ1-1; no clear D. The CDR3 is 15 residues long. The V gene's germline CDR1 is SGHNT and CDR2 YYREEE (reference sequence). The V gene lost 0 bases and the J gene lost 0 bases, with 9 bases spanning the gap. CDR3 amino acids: CASSLGAEMNTEAFF. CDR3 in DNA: TGTGCCAGCAGCTTGGGGGCAGAAATGAACACTGAAGCTTTCTTT.

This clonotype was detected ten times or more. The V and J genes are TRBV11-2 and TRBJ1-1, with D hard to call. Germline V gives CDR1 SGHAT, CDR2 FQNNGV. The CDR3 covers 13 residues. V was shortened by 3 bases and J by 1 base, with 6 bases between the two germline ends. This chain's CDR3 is CASSFGPNTEAFF. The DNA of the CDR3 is TGTGCCAGCAGCTTTGGCCCGAACACTGAAGCTTTCTTT.

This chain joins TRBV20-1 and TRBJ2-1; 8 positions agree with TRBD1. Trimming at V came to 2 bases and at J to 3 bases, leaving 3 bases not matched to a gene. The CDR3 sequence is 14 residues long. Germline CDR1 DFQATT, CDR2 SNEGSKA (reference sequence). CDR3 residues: CSARWTGSYNEQFF. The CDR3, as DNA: TGCAGTGCTAGATGGACAGGGAGCTACAATGAGCAGTTCTTC.

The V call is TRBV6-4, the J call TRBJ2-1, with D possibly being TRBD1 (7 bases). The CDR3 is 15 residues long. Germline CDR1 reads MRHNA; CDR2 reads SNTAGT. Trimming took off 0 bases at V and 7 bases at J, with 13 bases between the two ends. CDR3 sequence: CASSDSSGGHNEQFF. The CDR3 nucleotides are TGTGCCAGCAGTGACTCGTCAGGGGGGCATAATGAGCAGTTCTTC.

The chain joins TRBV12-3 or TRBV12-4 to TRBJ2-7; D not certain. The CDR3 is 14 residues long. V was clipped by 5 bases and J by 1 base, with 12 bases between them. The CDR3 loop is CASSNSDGSYEQYF. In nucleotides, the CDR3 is TGTGCCAGCAGTAATTCGGACGGATCCTACGAGCAGTACTTC.

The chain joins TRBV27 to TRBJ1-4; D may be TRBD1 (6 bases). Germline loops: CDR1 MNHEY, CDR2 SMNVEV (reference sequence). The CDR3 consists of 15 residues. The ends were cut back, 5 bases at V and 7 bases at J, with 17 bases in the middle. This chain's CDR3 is CASSPDRSEGEKLFF. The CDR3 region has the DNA TGTGCCAGCAGTCCAGACAGGTCAGAGGGTGAAAAACTGTTTTTT.

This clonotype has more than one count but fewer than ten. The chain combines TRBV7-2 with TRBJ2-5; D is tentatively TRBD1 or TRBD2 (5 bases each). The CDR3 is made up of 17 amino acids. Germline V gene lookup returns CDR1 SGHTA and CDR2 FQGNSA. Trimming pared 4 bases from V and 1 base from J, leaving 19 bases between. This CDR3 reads CASSSPGAVSTQETQYF. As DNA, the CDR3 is TGTGCCAGCAGCTCCCCCGGGGCAGTTAGTACCCAAGAGACCCAGTACTTC.

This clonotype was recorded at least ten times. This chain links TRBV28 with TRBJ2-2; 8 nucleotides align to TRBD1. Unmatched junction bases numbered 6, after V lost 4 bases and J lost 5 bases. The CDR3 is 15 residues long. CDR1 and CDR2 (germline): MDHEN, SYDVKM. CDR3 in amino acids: CASSWTGMVTGELFF. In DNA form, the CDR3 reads TGTGCCAGCAGTTGGACAGGGATGGTAACCGGGGAGCTGTTTTTT.